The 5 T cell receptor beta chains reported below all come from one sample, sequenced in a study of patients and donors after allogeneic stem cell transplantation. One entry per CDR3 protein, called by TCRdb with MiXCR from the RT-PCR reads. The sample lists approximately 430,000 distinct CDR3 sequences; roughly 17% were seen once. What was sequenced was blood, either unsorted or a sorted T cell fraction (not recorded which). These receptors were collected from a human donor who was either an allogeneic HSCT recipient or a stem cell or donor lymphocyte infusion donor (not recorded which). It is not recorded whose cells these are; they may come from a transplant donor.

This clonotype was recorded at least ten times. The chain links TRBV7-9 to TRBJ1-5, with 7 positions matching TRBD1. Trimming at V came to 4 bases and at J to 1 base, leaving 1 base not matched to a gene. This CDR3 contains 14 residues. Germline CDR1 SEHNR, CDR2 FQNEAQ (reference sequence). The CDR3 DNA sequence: TGTGCCAGCAGCTCACAGGGGAGCAATCAGCCCCAGCATTTT. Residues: CASSSQGSNQPQHF.

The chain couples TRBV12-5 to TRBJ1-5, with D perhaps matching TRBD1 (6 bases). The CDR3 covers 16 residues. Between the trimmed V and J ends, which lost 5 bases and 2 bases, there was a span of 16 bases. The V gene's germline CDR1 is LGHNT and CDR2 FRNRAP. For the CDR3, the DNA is TGTGCTAGTGGTCCAGGGGTGAGGGGCGGCAATCAGCCCCAGCATTTT. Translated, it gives CASGPGVRGGNQPQHF.

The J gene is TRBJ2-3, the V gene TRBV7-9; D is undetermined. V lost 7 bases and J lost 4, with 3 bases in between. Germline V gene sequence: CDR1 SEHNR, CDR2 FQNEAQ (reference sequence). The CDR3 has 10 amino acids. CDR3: CASTSDTQYF. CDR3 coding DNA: TGTGCCAGCACCTCAGATACGCAGTATTTT.

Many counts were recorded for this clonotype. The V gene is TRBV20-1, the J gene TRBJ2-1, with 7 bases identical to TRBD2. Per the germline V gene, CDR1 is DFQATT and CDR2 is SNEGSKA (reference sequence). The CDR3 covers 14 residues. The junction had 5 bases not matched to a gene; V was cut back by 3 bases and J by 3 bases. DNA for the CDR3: TGCAGTGCTAGCACTGGGGGGGTCTACAATGAGCAGTTCTTC. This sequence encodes CSASTGGVYNEQFF.

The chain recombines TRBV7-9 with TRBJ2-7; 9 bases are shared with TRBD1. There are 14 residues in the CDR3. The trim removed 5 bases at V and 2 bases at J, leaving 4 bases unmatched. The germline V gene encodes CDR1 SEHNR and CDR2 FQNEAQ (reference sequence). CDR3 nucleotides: TGTGCCAGCAGCATCCGGGACAGGGCCTACGAGCAGTACTTC. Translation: CASSIRDRAYEQYF.